The TCR beta chain described here comes from a study of T cells in tuberculosis (dated by TCRdb to the late 2010s). A note on the overall study: The study combined CD1B tetramers and high-throughput TCR immunosequencing to characterize T cells specific for the mycobacterial lipid antigen glucose monomycolate (GMM). IGRA-negative adolescents, IGRA-positive adolescents with latent tuberculosis and adults with active tuberculosis, about 9 per group, were compared in a South African clinical cohort.

Worth noting for this clone: The target of this receptor is not known. No base-level quality is on record; no much larger clone is a single base apart.

At study entry, a tuberculin skin test and the QuantiFERON-TB GOLD In-Tube IGRA were used to screen adolescents for latent tuberculosis infection. Immunosequencing was performed on unsorted cryopreserved PBMC and covered around 91,000 T cells per clinical donor on average. Eleven high schools in the Worcester region of the Western Cape, South Africa, served as enrollment sites for adolescents aged 12 to 18 years. Approximately ten M. tuberculosis-infected adolescents and some ten uninfected adolescents were selected, with the two groups matched for age and sex. Adolescent PBMC were isolated from freshly drawn heparinized blood by density centrifugation and cryopreserved. TCR libraries were generated with the immunoSEQ multiplex PCR assay, using TCR-beta and/or TCR-alpha/delta assays for each sample. The Illumina high-throughput platform was used to sequence the amplified TCR libraries. The authors' analysis ran thus. Clustering and dimensionality reduction were performed using pairwise TCRdist distances among GMM-specific receptors from ex vivo sorted or in vitro expanded T cells. Each clinical repertoire was scored by mean NN-distance, the average TCRdist to the nearest 10% of tetramer-positive reference sequences. GEM TCR motif frequency was computed as the fraction of unique TCRs matching known GEM sequences by V/J usage and CDR3 length. Linear discriminant analysis with leave-one-out cross-validation, implemented in scikit-learn, was used to classify active tuberculosis. This is the immuneACCESS table as TCRdb keeps it, with only in-frame sequences that have V and J called. A part of the clones is gone; compared with another copy, unresolved V genes explain less than half, and the rest is unexplained. V, J and clone size derive from that table, while D and trimming were established from the DNA sequence. Here the sample has 20,000 to 25,000 clones; more than 90% occur a single time. The ten largest clones represent about 17% of the sample.

On the study overall, not on this receptor specifically: Shorter CDR3-alpha lengths in active tuberculosis patients partly drove the smaller NN-distances, and the TCR-beta difference was not statistically significant. A classifier using the diverse GMM-specific repertoire reached approximately 90% accuracy (AUROC about 0.91), compared with more than 65% accuracy using GEM motif frequencies. Compared with IGRA-negative controls, TCR-alpha repertoires from active tuberculosis had smaller mean NN-distances to GMM-specific TCRs, which suggests clonal expansion of these TCRs. Clinical samples were selected based on which cryopreserved specimens were available, and the active tuberculosis cases were adults whereas the controls were adolescents.

Sequences SGHTA (CDR1) and FQGNSA (CDR2) are obtained from the germline V gene. Germline trimming amounts to 3 bases on V and 10 bases on J, with 18 as the count of junction bases outside the gene matches. Taken from cysteine to phenylalanine, the CDR3 has 16 residues. The read is trimmed to its CDR3 DNA, 48 bases read in frame from base 1. This receptor was obtained from a donor between 10 and 35 years old with latent tuberculosis or without tuberculosis infection. Some clones in this sample may be carry-over from other donors' samples. The chain joins TRBV7-2 to TRBJ2-7, with 7 bases aligning to TRBD2. Sequences were obtained from PBMCs. CDR3 reads: CASSFGGGHPSAEQYF. Read as DNA, the sequence is TGTGCCAGCAGCTTCGGGGGAGGGCACCCGAGTGCCGAACAGTACTTC.